The 17 T cell receptor beta chains below come from one sample, sequenced in a study of blood T cell repertoires in COVID-19. The repertoire was sequenced with immunoSEQ multiplex PCR; TCRdb's copy has only in-frame clones and lacks some. This sample has about 160,000 clones; around 80% occur once, and the top ten carry 3% to 4%. The sample consisted of PBMCs or T cells enriched from blood (not recorded which). The receptors shown here come from a woman aged 60-75 years who had recovered from COVID-19.

The CDR3 sequence: CASSIRTGIPNSPLHF. The CDR3 nucleotides read TGTGCCAGTAGTATACGAACAGGGATCCCTAATTCACCCCTCCACTTT. This chain links TRBV19 with TRBJ1-6; D may be TRBD1 (6 bases). Trimming took 2 bases from V and 6 from J, leaving 14 bases between them. Germline values: CDR1 LNHDA, CDR2 SQIVND (reference sequence). The CDR3 extends over 16 amino acids. The complete variable domain, with remaining parts taken from reference TRBV19 and TRBJ1-6, reads DGGITQSPKYLFRKEGQNVTLSCEQNLNHDAMYWYRQDPGQGLRLIYYSQIVNDFQKGDIAEGYSVSREKKESFPLTVTSAQKNPTAFYLCASSIRTGIPNSPLHFGNGTRLTVT.

The chain links TRBV19 to TRBJ2-2; D gene unclear. V shed 5 bases and J shed 7 bases, with 8 bases lying between them. The CDR3 sequence is 12 residues long. The germline V gene has CDR1 LNHDA and CDR2 SQIVND (reference sequence). The CDR3 DNA is TGTGCCAGTAGTCCGCAGATCGGGGAGCTGTTTTTT. Residues: CASSPQIGELFF.

In this sample, this clone turned up many times. DNA for the CDR3: TGTGCCAGCAGCCCTTTGCTAGGCAATGAGCAGTTCTTC. As protein: CASSPLLGNEQFF. V usage is TRBV7-8 and J usage is TRBJ2-1; D not certain. The CDR3 loop spans 13 amino acids. The germline V gene has CDR1 SGHVS and CDR2 FQNEAQ. Deletions cut 5 bases from V and 6 bases from J, with 11 bases between.

This chain connects TRBV11-2 to TRBJ1-4; D not resolved. V was shortened by 0 bases and J by 8 bases, with 10 bases between the two germline ends. The CDR3 consists of 14 residues. CDR1 is SGHAT and CDR2 is FQNNGV in the germline V gene. This chain's CDR3 is CASSLDWQVEKLFF. CDR3 DNA sequence: TGTGCCAGCAGCTTAGATTGGCAGGTCGAAAAACTGTTTTTT.

The chain links TRBV9 to TRBJ2-7; D is possibly TRBD1 (6 bases). The CDR3 runs to 14 residues. CDR1 and CDR2 from the germline V gene are SGDLS and YYNGEE. V lost 4 bases and J lost 3, with 14 bases in between. The CDR3 reads CASSPRTEDYEQYF. The CDR3 DNA sequence: TGTGCCAGCAGCCCGCGGACAGAGGACTACGAGCAGTACTTC.

The chain carries TRBV4-1 and TRBJ1-4; D is ambiguous. The CDR3 is made up of 16 amino acids. Germline values: CDR1 MGHRA, CDR2 YSYEKL. Trimming took 3 bases from V and 0 from J, leaving 11 bases between them. CDR3: CASSQGRSATNEKLFF. The CDR3 DNA follows: TGCGCCAGCAGCCAGGGGAGGAGTGCAACTAATGAAAAACTGTTTTTT.

The V and J genes are TRBV3-1 (or the pseudogene TRBV3-2) and TRBJ2-2, with D possibly matching TRBD2 (5 bases). The CDR3 spans 18 residues. In germline, CDR1 is LGHDT, CDR2 YNNKEL (reference sequence). V was shortened by 0 bases and J by 6 bases, with 20 bases between the two germline ends. Here the CDR3 reads CASSQDGVRRVGPGELFF. CDR3 nucleotides: TGTGCCAGCAGCCAAGACGGGGTCCGCCGGGTGGGTCCCGGGGAGCTGTTTTTT.

This chain uses TRBV29-1 with TRBJ1-2; no clear D gene. The V and J ends lost 4 bases and 2 bases respectively, with 8 bases between them. The CDR3 contains 12 residues. The germline CDR1 and CDR2 sequences are SQVTM and ANQGSEA. CDR3 loop: CSVVTGNYGYTF. The CDR3 DNA sequence: TGCAGCGTTGTCACCGGGAACTATGGCTACACCTTC.

The count of this clone is one. This chain connects TRBV2 to TRBJ1-2; TRBD1 might be the D (5 bases). The germline CDR1 and CDR2 sequences are SNHLY and FYNNEI. Trimming removed 5 bases at V and 7 bases at J, with 17 bases between. The CDR3 has 14 residues. The CDR3 sequence is CASSIPGKILGYTF. CDR3 in DNA: TGTGCCAGCAGTATCCCAGGGAAAATTCTTGGCTACACCTTC.

This chain joins TRBV5-5 and TRBJ1-5, with D possibly matching TRBD1 (6 bases). Between the trimmed V and J ends, which lost 4 bases and 4 bases, there was a span of 15 bases. There are 15 residues in the CDR3. Per germline, CDR1 SGHKS and CDR2 YYEKEE (reference sequence). The CDR3, as DNA: TGTGCCAGCAGCCCGACGGACAGCGATAATCAGCCCCAGCATTTT. This codes for CASSPTDSDNQPQHF.

This clone showed up just a few times. This chain uses TRBV10-1 with TRBJ2-1, with D perhaps TRBD2 (6 bases). This CDR3 spans 16 amino acids. Germline V gene lookup returns CDR1 WNHNN and CDR2 SYGVQD (reference sequence). Trimming pared 2 bases from V and 4 bases from J, leaving 15 bases between. This CDR3 is CASSESGSRLYNEQFF. The CDR3 DNA follows: TGCGCCAGCAGTGAGAGCGGGTCCCGACTTTACAATGAGCAGTTCTTC.

In its sample, this clone was seen a few times. V is TRBV5-1 and J is TRBJ2-4; tentatively, D is TRBD1 (5 bases). Germline CDR1 and CDR2: SGHRS and YFSETQ. The V and J ends lost 0 bases and 4 bases respectively, with 11 bases between them. The CDR3 contains 15 residues. The CDR3 region is CASSLEGVRKNIQYF. Written as DNA, the CDR3 is TGCGCCAGCAGCTTGGAAGGGGTTCGTAAAAACATTCAGTACTTC.

The chain employs TRBV19 and TRBJ1-2; 7 positions match TRBD1. This CDR3 is 14 amino acids long. Germline V CDR1 and CDR2: LNHDA, SQIVND (reference sequence). The junction had 6 bases not matched to a gene; V was cut back by 4 bases and J by 4 bases. In DNA form, the CDR3 reads TGTGCCAGTAGTACGCCGGGACAGATCTATGGCTACACCTTC. Translating it yields CASSTPGQIYGYTF.

The chain uses TRBV10-1 and TRBJ2-1; 7 bases are a match to TRBD2. CDR3 length: 14 amino acids. J was trimmed by 6 bases and V by 4 bases; bases with no gene match: 6. Germline CDR1 reads WNHNN; CDR2 reads SYGVQD (reference sequence). As DNA, the CDR3 is TGCGCCAGCAGTGGCGGGGGAGTGTCCAATGAGCAGTTCTTC. Translating gives CASSGGGVSNEQFF.

The gene calls are TRBV11-2 and TRBJ2-5; tentatively, D is TRBD2 (7 bases). Germline CDR1 SGHAT, CDR2 FQNNGV. Trimming took 3 bases from V and 1 from J, leaving 12 bases between them. CDR3 length: 15 amino acids. Written as DNA, the CDR3 is TGTGCCAGCAGCTTGTTGGGGGGGCCCCAAGAGACCCAGTACTTC. It yields the protein CASSLLGGPQETQYF.

CDR3 DNA: TGTGCCAGCAGTGAAGGTCTGGCGGTCCGAAAACTGTTTTTT. The encoded protein is CASSEGLAVRKLFF. J is TRBJ1-4 and V is TRBV6-1; no clear D. Trimming shortened V by 1 base and J by 10 bases, and 13 bases separated the two germline ends. Per the germline V gene, CDR1 is MNHNS and CDR2 is SASEGT. The CDR3 sequence is 14 residues long.

The CDR3 coding sequence is TGTGCCAGCAGCTTTCCCCGAGGACTGACAGGCACCTACAATGAGCAGTTCTTC. It specifies CASSFPRGLTGTYNEQFF. The chain is built from TRBV11-2 and TRBJ2-1; D might be TRBD1 (6 bases). The V end lost 3 bases, the J end lost 2 bases, and 20 bases lay between the germline ends. CDR1 SGHAT and CDR2 FQNNGV come from the germline V gene. CDR3 length: 18 residues.